The 4 T cell receptor beta chains presented below share a single source sample, sequenced in a study of human T cells and chemical hapten exposure. Time point of the sample: patch test 3, about 24 weeks after DPC sensitization. Documented treatment: therapeutic diphenylcyclopropenone sensitization with weekly scalp DPC. In TCRdb, the RACE reads were re-called with MiXCR into one record per CDR3 protein. The table lists roughly 90,000 distinct CDR3 sequences, roughly a tenth of them singletons. This specimen consisted of whole blood, obtained in connection with sensitization to the hapten diphenylcyclopropenone (DPC). These receptor sequences come from a woman in her twenties or thirties with alopecia areata. Some clones in this sample may be carry-over from other donors' samples.

This clonotype was seen ten or more times. CDR3: CASRKGGPYTGELFF. DNA of the CDR3: TGTGCCAGCCGGAAGGGCGGCCCATACACCGGGGAGCTGTTTTTT. The gene calls are TRBV9 and TRBJ2-2, with D unresolved. The CDR3 is 15 amino acids. The V gene's germline CDR1 is SGDLS and CDR2 YYNGEE. With 7 bases removed from V and 3 bases from J, the gap between germline ends came to 16 bases.

This clonotype occurred many times. The chain has TRBV30 and TRBJ1-5; 7 nucleotides align to TRBD1. V lost 5 bases to trimming and J lost 2 bases; unmatched junction nucleotides: 3. Germline V gene lookup returns CDR1 GTSNPN and CDR2 SVGIG (reference sequence). The CDR3 is made up of 13 amino acids. This CDR3 is CAWQGERNQPQHF. The CDR3 DNA is TGTGCCTGGCAGGGGGAGCGCAATCAGCCCCAGCATTTT.

The chain joins TRBV27 to TRBJ2-1, with D perhaps TRBD2 (6 bases). Per the germline V gene, CDR1 is MNHEY and CDR2 is SMNVEV (reference sequence). Trimming removed 2 bases at V and 8 bases at J, with 10 bases between. The CDR3 is made up of 13 amino acids. CDR3 loop: CASSLSGFYEQFF. The CDR3, as DNA: TGTGCCAGCAGTTTAAGCGGGTTCTATGAGCAGTTCTTC.

This clonotype was observed many times. The chain has TRBV25-1 and TRBJ1-6; D is unresolved. CDR3 length equals 12 residues. Germline V gene sequence: CDR1 MGHDK, CDR2 SYGVNS. With 8 bases removed from V and 10 bases from J, the gap between germline ends came to 12 bases. The CDR3 coding sequence is TGTGCCAGCGGGCGGGGTTTCTCACCCCTCCACTTT. Amino acid sequence: CASGRGFSPLHF.